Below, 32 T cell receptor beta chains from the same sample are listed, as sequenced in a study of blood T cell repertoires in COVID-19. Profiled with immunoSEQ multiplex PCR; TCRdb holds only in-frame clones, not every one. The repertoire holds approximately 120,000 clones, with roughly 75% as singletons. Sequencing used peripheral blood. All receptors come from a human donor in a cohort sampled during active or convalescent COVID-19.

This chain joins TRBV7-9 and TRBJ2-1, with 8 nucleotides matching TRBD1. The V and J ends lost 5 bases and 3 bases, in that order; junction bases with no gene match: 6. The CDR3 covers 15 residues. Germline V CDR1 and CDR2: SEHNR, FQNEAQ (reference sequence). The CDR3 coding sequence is TGTGCCAGCAGCCGGACAGGGACCCGCTACAATGAGCAGTTCTTC. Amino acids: CASSRTGTRYNEQFF.

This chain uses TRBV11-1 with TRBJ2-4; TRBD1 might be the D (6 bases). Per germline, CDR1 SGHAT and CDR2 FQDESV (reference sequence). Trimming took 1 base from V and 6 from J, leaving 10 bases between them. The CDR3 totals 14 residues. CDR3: CASSLGAGANIQYF. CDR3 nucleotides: TGTGCCAGCAGCTTAGGGGCAGGGGCAAACATTCAGTACTTC. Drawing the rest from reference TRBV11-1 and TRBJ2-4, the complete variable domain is EAEVAQSPRYKITEKSQAVAFWCDPISGHATLYWYRQILGQGPELLVQFQDESVVDDSQLPKDRFSAERLKGVDSTLKIQPAELGDSAMYLCASSLGAGANIQYFGAGTRLSVL.

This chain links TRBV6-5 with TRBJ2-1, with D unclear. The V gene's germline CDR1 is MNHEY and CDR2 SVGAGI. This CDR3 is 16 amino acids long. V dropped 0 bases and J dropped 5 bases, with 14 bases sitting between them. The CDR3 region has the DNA TGTGCCAGCAGTTACTCGCCGTATCTCCCTAACAATGAGCAGTTCTTC. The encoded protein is CASSYSPYLPNNEQFF.

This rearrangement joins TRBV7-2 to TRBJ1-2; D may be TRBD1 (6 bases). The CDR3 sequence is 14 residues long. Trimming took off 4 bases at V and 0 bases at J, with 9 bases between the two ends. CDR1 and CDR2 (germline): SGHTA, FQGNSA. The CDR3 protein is CASSWGQTNYGYTF. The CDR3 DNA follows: TGTGCCAGCAGCTGGGGGCAGACTAACTATGGCTACACCTTC.

CDR3 coding DNA: TGCGCCAGCAGCCAAGAACTAGCGGGGGTTTCCTACAATGAGCAGTTCTTC. It encodes CASSQELAGVSYNEQFF. The chain couples TRBV4-1 to TRBJ2-1; 11 nucleotides line up with TRBD2. Trimming at V came to 0 bases and at J to 1 base, leaving 2 bases not matched to a gene. The CDR3 extends over 17 amino acids. Germline-derived CDR1 and CDR2 are MGHRA and YSYEKL.

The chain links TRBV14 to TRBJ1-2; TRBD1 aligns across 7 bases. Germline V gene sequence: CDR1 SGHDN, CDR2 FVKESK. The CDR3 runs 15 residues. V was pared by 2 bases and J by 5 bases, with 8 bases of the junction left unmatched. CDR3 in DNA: TGTGCCAGCAGCCAAACTAAGGGGGCGTTATATGGCTACACCTTC. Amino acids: CASSQTKGALYGYTF.

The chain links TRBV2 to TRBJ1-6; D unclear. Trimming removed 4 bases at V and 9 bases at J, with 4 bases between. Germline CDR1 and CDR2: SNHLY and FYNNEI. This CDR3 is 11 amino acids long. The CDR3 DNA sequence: TGTGCCAGCAGTGTTAGTTCACCCCTCCACTTT. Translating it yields CASSVSSPLHF.

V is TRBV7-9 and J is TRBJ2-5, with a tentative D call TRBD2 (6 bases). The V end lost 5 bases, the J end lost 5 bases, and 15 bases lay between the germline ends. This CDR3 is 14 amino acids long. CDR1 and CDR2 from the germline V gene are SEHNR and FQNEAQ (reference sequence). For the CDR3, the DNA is TGTGCCAGCAGCAAAGGGACTCCAGCTGAGACCCAGTACTTC. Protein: CASSKGTPAETQYF.

The CDR3 spells CASSFSRNTEAFF. As DNA, the CDR3 is TGTGCCAGCAGCTTTAGCAGAAACACTGAAGCTTTCTTT. The chain joins TRBV7-3 to TRBJ1-1; D not resolved. The CDR3 is 13 residues long. The V gene's germline CDR1 is SGHTA and CDR2 FQGTGA. Trimming shortened V by 3 bases and J by 2 bases, and 7 bases separated the two germline ends.

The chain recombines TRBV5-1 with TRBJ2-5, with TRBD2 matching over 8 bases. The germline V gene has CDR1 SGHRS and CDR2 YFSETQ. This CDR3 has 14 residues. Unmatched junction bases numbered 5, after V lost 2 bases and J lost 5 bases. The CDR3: CASSFGGGHETQYF. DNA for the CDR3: TGCGCCAGCAGCTTCGGCGGGGGGCACGAGACCCAGTACTTC.

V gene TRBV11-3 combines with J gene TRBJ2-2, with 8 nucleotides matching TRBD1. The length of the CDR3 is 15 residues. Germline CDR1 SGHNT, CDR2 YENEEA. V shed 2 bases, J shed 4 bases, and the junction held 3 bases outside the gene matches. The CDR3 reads CASSLRQGATGELFF. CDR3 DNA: TGTGCCAGCAGCTTACGCCAGGGGGCCACCGGGGAGCTGTTTTTT.

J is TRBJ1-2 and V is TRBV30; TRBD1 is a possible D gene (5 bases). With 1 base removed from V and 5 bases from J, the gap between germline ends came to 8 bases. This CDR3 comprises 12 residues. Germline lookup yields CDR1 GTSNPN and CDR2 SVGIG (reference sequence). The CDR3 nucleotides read TGTGCCTGGAGTGGGGGGAGGTATGGCTACACCTTC. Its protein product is CAWSGGRYGYTF.

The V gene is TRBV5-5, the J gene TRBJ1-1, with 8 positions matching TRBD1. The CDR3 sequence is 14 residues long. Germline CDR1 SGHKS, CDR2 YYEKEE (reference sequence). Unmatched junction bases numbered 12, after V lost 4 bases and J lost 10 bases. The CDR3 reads CASSGGTGLNLAFF. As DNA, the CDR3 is TGTGCCAGCAGCGGGGGGACAGGCCTGAATTTAGCTTTCTTT.

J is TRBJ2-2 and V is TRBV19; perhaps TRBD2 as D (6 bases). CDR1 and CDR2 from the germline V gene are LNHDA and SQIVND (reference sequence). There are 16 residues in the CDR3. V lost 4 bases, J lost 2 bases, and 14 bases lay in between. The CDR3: CASSTLGLLNTGELFF. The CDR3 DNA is TGTGCCAGTAGTACCCTGGGACTTTTAAACACCGGGGAGCTGTTTTTT. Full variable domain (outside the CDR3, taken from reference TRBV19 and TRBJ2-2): DGGITQSPKYLFRKEGQNVTLSCEQNLNHDAMYWYRQDPGQGLRLIYYSQIVNDFQKGDIAEGYSVSREKKESFPLTVTSAQKNPTAFYLCASSTLGLLNTGELFFGEGSRLTVL.

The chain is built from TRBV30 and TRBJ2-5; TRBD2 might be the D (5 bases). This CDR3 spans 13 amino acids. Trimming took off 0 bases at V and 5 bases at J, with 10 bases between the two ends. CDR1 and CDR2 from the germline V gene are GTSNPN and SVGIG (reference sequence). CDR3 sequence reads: CAWSVSGSETQYF. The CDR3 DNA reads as TGTGCCTGGAGTGTGTCGGGGTCCGAGACCCAGTACTTC.

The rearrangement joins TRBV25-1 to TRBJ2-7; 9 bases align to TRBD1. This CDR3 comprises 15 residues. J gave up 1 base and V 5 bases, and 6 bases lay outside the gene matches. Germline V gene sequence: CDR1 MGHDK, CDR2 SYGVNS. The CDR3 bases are TGTGCCAGCAGTCCCCCGGGACAGGGTTCCTACGAGCAGTACTTC. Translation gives CASSPPGQGSYEQYF.

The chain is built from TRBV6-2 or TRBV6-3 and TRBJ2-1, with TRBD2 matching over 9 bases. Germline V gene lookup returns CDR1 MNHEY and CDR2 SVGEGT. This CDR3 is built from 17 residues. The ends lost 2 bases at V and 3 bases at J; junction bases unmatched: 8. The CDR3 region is CASSYVAGGPHYNEQFF. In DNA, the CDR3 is TGTGCCAGCAGTTACGTGGCGGGAGGGCCCCACTACAATGAGCAGTTCTTC.

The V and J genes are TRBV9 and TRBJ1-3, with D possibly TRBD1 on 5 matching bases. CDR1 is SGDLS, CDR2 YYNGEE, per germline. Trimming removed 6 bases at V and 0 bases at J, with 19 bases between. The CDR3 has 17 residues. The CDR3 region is CASTQTGTATSGNTIYF. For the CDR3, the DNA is TGTGCCAGCACACAAACCGGGACTGCAACCTCTGGAAACACCATATATTTT.

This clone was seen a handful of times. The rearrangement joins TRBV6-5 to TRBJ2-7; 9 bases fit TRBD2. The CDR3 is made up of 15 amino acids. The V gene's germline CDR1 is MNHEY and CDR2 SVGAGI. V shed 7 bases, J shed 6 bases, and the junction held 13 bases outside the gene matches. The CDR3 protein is CASTVRQRGVSEQYF. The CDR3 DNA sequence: TGTGCCAGCACGGTTCGCCAGCGGGGGGTCTCCGAGCAGTACTTC.

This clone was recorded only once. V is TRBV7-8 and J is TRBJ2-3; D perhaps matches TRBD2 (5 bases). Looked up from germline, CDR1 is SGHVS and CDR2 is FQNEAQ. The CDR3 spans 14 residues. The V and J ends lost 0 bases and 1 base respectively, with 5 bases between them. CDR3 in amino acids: CASSLAGGTDTQYF. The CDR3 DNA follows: TGTGCCAGCAGCTTAGCGGGAGGCACAGATACGCAGTATTTT.

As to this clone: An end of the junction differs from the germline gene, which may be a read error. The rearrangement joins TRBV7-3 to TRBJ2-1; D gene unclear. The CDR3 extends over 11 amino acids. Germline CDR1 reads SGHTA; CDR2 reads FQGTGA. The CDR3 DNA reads TGTGCCAGCAGCTCCTCCAATGAGCAGTTCTTC. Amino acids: CASSSSNEQFF.

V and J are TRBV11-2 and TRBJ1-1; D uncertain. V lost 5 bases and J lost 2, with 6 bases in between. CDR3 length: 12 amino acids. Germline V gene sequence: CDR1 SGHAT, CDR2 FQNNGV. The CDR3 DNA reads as TGTGCCAGCAGCCTTATCAACACTGAAGCTTTCTTT. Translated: CASSLINTEAFF. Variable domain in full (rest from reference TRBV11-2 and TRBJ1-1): EAGVAQSPRYKIIEKRQSVAFWCNPISGHATLYWYQQILGQGPKLLIQFQNNGVVDDSQLPKDRFSAERLKGVDSTLKIQPAKLEDSAVYLCASSLINTEAFFGQGTRLTVV.

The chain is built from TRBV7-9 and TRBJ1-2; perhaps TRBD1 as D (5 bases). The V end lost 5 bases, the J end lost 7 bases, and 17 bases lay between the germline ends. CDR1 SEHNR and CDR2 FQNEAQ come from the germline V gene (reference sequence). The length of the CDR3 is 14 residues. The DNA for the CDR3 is TGTGCCAGCAGCCACACGCCAGGGCTGGCTGGCTACACCTTC. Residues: CASSHTPGLAGYTF.

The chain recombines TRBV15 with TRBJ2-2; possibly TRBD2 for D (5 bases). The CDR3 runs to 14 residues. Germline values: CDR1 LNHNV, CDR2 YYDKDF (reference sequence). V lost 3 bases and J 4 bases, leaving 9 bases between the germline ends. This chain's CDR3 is CATSRGGSTGELFF. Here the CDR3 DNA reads TGTGCCACCAGCAGGGGTGGGAGCACCGGGGAGCTGTTTTTT.

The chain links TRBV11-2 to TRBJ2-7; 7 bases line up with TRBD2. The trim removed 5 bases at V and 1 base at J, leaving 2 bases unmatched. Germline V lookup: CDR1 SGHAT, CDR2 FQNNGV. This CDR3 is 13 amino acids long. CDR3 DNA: TGTGCCAGCAGCCCGGGGGGTTCCTACGAGCAGTACTTC. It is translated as CASSPGGSYEQYF.

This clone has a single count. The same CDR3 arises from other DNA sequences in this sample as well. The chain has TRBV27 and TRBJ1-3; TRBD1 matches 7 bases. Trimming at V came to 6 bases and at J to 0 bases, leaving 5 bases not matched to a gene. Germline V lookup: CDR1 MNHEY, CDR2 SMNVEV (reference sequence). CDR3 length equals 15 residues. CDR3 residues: CASSLRQGSGNTIYF. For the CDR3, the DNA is TGTGCCAGCAGCCTCAGACAGGGCTCTGGAAACACCATATATTTT.

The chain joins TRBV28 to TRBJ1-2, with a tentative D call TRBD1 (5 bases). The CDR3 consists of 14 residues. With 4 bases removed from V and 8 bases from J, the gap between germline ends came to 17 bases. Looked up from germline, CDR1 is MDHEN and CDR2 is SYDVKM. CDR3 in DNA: TGTGCCAGCAGTTGGTGGCAGGGATTAGGCGGCTACACCTTC. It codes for CASSWWQGLGGYTF.

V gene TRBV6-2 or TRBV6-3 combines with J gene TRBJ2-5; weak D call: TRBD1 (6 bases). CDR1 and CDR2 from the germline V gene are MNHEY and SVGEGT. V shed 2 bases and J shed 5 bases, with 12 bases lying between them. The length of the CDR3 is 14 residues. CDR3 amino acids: CASSYGTQGETQYF. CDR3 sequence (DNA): TGTGCCAGCAGTTACGGGACCCAGGGGGAGACCCAGTACTTC.

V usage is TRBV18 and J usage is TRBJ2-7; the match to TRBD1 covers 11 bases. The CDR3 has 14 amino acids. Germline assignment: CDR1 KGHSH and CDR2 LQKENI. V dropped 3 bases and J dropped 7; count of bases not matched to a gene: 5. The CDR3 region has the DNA TGTGCCAGCTCACCGGGACAGGGGGTTAGGGAGCAGTACTTC. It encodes CASSPGQGVREQYF.

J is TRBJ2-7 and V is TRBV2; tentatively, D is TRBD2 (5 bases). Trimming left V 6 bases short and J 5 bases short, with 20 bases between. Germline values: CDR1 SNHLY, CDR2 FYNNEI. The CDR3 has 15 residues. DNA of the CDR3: TGTGCCAGCAGCAAACGGTCGCCCCCCGGGGACGAGCAGTACTTC. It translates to CASSKRSPPGDEQYF.

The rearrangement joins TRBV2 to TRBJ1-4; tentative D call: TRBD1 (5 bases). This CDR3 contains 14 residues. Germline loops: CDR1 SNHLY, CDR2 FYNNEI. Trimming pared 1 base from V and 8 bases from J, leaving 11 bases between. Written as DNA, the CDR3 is TGTGCCAGCAGTGAAGAGGGACTCCAGGAAAAACTGTTTTTT. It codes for CASSEEGLQEKLFF.

CDR3 coding DNA: TGTGCCAGCAGCCTTAACAGGGGAATCAATCAGCCCCAGCATTTT. Translation: CASSLNRGINQPQHF. The gene calls are TRBV5-6 and TRBJ1-5; 7 nucleotides match TRBD1. The germline V gene has CDR1 SGHDT and CDR2 YYEEEE. This CDR3 is built from 15 residues. V was clipped by 4 bases and J by 3 bases; unmatched bases: 7. The full variable domain, completed using reference TRBV5-6 and TRBJ1-5, is DAGVTQSPTHLIKTRGQQVTLRCSPKSGHDTVSWYQQALGQGPQFIFQYYEEEERQRGNFPDRFSGHQFPNYSSELNVNALLLGDSALYLCASSLNRGINQPQHFGDGTRLSIL.